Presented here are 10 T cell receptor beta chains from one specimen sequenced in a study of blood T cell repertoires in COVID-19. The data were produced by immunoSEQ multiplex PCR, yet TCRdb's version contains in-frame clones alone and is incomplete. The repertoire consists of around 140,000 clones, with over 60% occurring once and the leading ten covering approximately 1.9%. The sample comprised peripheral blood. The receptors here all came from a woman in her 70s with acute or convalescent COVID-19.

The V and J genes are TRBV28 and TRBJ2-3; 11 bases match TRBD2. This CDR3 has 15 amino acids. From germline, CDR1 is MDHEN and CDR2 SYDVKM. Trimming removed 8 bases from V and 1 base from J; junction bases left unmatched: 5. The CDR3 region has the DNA TGTGCCAGCGTAGCGGGAGGGAGGGGCACAGATACGCAGTATTTT. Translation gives CASVAGGRGTDTQYF.

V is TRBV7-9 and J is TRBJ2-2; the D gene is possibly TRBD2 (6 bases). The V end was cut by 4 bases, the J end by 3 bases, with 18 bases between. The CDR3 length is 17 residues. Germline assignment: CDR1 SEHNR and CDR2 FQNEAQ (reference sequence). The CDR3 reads CASSSPQRAGDTGELFF. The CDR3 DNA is TGTGCCAGCAGCTCGCCGCAGCGGGCTGGGGACACCGGGGAGCTGTTTTTT.

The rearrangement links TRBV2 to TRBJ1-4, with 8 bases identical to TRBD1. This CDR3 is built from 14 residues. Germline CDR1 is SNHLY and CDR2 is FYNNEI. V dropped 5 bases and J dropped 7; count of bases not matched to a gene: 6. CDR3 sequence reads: CASSYGQGGEKLFF. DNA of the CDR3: TGTGCCAGCAGTTACGGACAGGGTGGTGAAAAACTGTTTTTT.

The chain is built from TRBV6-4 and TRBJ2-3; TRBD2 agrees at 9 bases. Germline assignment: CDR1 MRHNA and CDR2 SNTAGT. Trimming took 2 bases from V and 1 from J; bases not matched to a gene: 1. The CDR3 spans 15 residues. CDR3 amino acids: CASSDIAGGTDTQYF. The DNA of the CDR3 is TGTGCCAGCAGTGACATAGCGGGAGGCACAGATACGCAGTATTTT.

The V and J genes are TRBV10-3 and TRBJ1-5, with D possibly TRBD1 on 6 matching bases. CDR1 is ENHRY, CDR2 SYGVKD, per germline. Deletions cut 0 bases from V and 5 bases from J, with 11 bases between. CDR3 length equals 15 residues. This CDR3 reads CAISESTRGYQPQHF. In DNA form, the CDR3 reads TGTGCCATCAGTGAGTCGACGAGGGGGTATCAGCCCCAGCATTTT.

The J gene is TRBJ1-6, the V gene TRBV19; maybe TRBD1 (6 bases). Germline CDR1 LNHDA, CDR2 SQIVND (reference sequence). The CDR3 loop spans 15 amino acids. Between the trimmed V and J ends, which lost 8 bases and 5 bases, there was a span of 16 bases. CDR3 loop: CASRNRELNNSPLHF. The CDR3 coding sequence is TGTGCCAGTCGAAACAGGGAATTGAATAATTCACCCCTCCACTTT. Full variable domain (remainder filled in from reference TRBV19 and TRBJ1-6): DGGITQSPKYLFRKEGQNVTLSCEQNLNHDAMYWYRQDPGQGLRLIYYSQIVNDFQKGDIAEGYSVSREKKESFPLTVTSAQKNPTAFYLCASRNRELNNSPLHFGNGTRLTVT.

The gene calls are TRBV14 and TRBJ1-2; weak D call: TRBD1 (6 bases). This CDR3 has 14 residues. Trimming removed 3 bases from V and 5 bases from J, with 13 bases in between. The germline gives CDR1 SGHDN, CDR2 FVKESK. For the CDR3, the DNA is TGTGCCAGCAGCCAGTACCCAGGGGATTATGGCTACACCTTC. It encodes CASSQYPGDYGYTF.

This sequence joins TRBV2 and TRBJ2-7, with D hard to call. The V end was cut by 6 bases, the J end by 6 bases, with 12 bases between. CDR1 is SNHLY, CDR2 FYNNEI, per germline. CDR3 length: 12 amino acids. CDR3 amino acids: CASSAYVSEQYF. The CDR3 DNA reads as TGTGCCAGCAGCGCGTACGTCTCCGAGCAGTACTTC.

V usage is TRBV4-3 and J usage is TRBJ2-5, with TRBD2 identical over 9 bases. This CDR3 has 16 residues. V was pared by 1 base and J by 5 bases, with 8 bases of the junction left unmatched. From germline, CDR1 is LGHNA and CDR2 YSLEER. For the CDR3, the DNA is TGCGCCAGCAGCCAAGGGTCTTCCAGCGGGGGGGAGACCCAGTACTTC. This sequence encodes CASSQGSSSGGETQYF.

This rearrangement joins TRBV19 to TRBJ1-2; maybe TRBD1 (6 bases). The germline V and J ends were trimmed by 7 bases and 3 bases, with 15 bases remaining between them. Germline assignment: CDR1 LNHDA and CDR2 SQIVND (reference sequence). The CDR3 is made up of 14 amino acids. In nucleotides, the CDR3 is TGTGCCAGTAACCCCACGCCAGGGGACTATGGCTACACCTTC. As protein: CASNPTPGDYGYTF.